Listed here are 21 T cell receptor beta chains from one sample, sequenced in a study of T cell responses to AZD1222 COVID-19 vaccine. The repertoire was sequenced with immunoSEQ multiplex PCR; TCRdb's copy has only in-frame clones and lacks some. This sample has over 85,000 clones, with roughly 92% found just once. The source was peripheral blood, collected 28 days after the second AZD1222 dose. Every receptor here comes from an adult who received the AZD1222 COVID-19 vaccine.

This chain connects TRBV19 to TRBJ1-2; 8 bases match TRBD1. V dropped 9 bases and J dropped 4; count of bases not matched to a gene: 10. The CDR3 is made up of 14 amino acids. The germline V gene has CDR1 LNHDA and CDR2 SQIVND (reference sequence). CDR3 sequence reads: CASRKDRAFYGYTF. CDR3 sequence (DNA): TGTGCCAGCCGGAAGGACAGGGCCTTCTATGGCTACACCTTC.

The chain carries TRBV5-4 and TRBJ2-7, with D perhaps matching TRBD1 or TRBD2 (6 bases each). The ends were cut back, 0 bases at V and 4 bases at J, with 14 bases in the middle. The V gene's germline CDR1 is SGHNT and CDR2 YYREEE (reference sequence). CDR3 length equals 15 residues. In nucleotides, the CDR3 is TGTGCCAGCAGCTTGGGGGGGGCAGTCTCGTACGAGCAGTACTTC. Amino acids: CASSLGGAVSYEQYF. The full variable domain, with the rest looked up from reference TRBV5-4 and TRBJ2-7, is ETGVTQSPTHLIKTRGQQVTLRCSSQSGHNTVSWYQQALGQGPQFIFQYYREEENGRGNFPPRFSGLQFPNYSSELNVNALELDDSALYLCASSLGGAVSYEQYFGPGTRLTVT.

The chain uses TRBV5-1 and TRBJ2-7; tentatively, D is TRBD1 (6 bases). CDR1 SGHRS and CDR2 YFSETQ come from the germline V gene. V dropped 4 bases and J dropped 3 bases, with 20 bases sitting between them. There are 16 residues in the CDR3. CDR3 coding DNA: TGCGCCAGCAGCAGGCAATCAGCAGGGGCAGTCTACGAGCAGTACTTC. Translated, it gives CASSRQSAGAVYEQYF.

The chain couples TRBV19 to TRBJ2-5; 10 nucleotides line up with TRBD2. The CDR3 is 16 residues long. Germline CDR1 reads LNHDA; CDR2 reads SQIVND (reference sequence). V lost 6 bases and J lost 0; bases outside the gene matches: 7. The CDR3 DNA is TGTGCCAGTAGCTATACGGGACTAGCGAACCAAGAGACCCAGTACTTC. As protein: CASSYTGLANQETQYF.

V and J are TRBV7-8 and TRBJ2-3, with 7 bases identical to TRBD1. Trimming cost V 7 bases and J 2 bases; bases outside gene matches: 6. Germline loops: CDR1 SGHVS, CDR2 FQNEAQ. The CDR3 has 14 amino acids. For the CDR3, the DNA is TGTGCCAGCAATCGACAGGGAGTCACAGATACGCAGTATTTT. The encoded protein is CASNRQGVTDTQYF.

The rearrangement links TRBV4-3 to TRBJ2-1; 11 bases agree with TRBD2. The CDR3 is 17 residues long. Trimming removed 0 bases from V and 4 bases from J; junction bases left unmatched: 5. In germline, CDR1 is LGHNA, CDR2 YSLEER. CDR3 DNA: TGCGCCAGCAGCCAAGATCGAGCTAGCGGGGGGTACAATGAGCAGTTCTTC. Translation: CASSQDRASGGYNEQFF.

This clone has just one count. The chain is built from TRBV21-1 and TRBJ1-1. TRBV21-1 counts as a pseudogene. CDR3 length: 14 residues. The CDR3: CASSIGTLGTEAFF. CDR3 bases: TGTGCCAGCAGCATCGGGACCCTCGGGACTGAAGCTTTCTTT.

This CDR3 is CASRLVGDQGNEKLFF. The DNA of the CDR3 is TGCGCCAGCAGACTCGTAGGGGATCAGGGTAATGAAAAACTGTTTTTT. The chain has TRBV5-1 and TRBJ1-4, with D possibly TRBD1 on 5 matching bases. There are 16 residues in the CDR3. Trimming removed 5 bases at V and 4 bases at J, with 18 bases between. Germline CDR1 reads SGHRS; CDR2 reads YFSETQ. The whole variable domain, filled in from reference TRBV5-1 and TRBJ1-4, reads KAGVTQTPRYLIKTRGQQVTLSCSPISGHRSVSWYQQTPGQGLQFLFEYFSETQRNKGNFPGRFSGRQFSNSRSEMNVSTLELGDSALYLCASRLVGDQGNEKLFFGSGTQLSVL.

The J gene is TRBJ1-2, the V gene TRBV6-5; 8 nucleotides match TRBD1. Germline CDR1 is MNHEY and CDR2 is SVGAGI. Trimming cost V 2 bases and J 2 bases; bases outside gene matches: 4. The CDR3 extends over 15 amino acids. The CDR3 DNA follows: TGTGCCAGCAGTTACGGGGACAGGACCAACTATGGCTACACCTTC. This encodes CASSYGDRTNYGYTF.

The genes are TRBV10-3 and TRBJ2-7; the D is unclear. Germline lookup yields CDR1 ENHRY and CDR2 SYGVKD. The CDR3 is 18 amino acids. V was clipped by 0 bases and J by 0 bases, with 18 bases between them. CDR3 bases: TGTGCCATCAGTGAGTCCGCAGGCCGGCAGGTCAGCTCCTACGAGCAGTACTTC. This translates into CAISESAGRQVSSYEQYF.

This clone was seen a handful of times. The rearrangement links TRBV7-9 to TRBJ2-1; the D is unclear. This CDR3 is built from 13 residues. Germline loops: CDR1 SEHNR, CDR2 FQNEAQ (reference sequence). Trimming pared 2 bases from V and 5 bases from J, leaving 7 bases between. CDR3 sequence: CASSLPADNEQFF. The CDR3 DNA reads as TGTGCCAGCAGCTTACCCGCCGACAATGAGCAGTTCTTC.

V usage is TRBV2 and J usage is TRBJ1-5, with D maybe TRBD1 (6 bases). Germline V gene lookup returns CDR1 SNHLY and CDR2 FYNNEI. The V end was cut by 5 bases, the J end by 0 bases, with 14 bases between. The CDR3 loop spans 16 amino acids. CDR3 protein: CASSTDRIYSNQPQHF. For the CDR3, the DNA is TGTGCCAGCAGTACGGACAGAATCTATAGCAATCAGCCCCAGCATTTT.

V is TRBV6-2 or TRBV6-3 and J is TRBJ1-1; D call uncertain. CDR3 length: 14 amino acids. CDR1 and CDR2 (germline): MNHEY, SVGEGT. V lost 1 base and J 1 base, leaving 7 bases between the germline ends. CDR3 sequence (DNA): TGTGCCAGCAGTTACTTAGTCCGGAACACTGAAGCTTTCTTT. It specifies CASSYLVRNTEAFF.

The table lists this clone with a count of one. This chain joins TRBV7-9 and TRBJ1-1; D possibly corresponds to TRBD1 (6 bases). Looked up from germline, CDR1 is SEHNR and CDR2 is FQNEAQ (reference sequence). Trimming shortened V by 1 base and J by 5 bases, and 11 bases separated the two germline ends. This CDR3 is built from 14 residues. The CDR3 bases are TGTGCCAGCAGCTTAGGAGGGGGAAGGACTGAAGCTTTCTTT. This sequence encodes CASSLGGGRTEAFF.

The V call is TRBV6-2 or TRBV6-3, the J call TRBJ1-2; D is unresolved. Germline loops: CDR1 MNHEY, CDR2 SVGEGT. The V end lost 2 bases, the J end lost 3 bases, and 13 bases lay between the germline ends. The CDR3 runs 15 residues. The CDR3 DNA reads as TGTGCCAGCAGTTACCAGGCAGTCCCCTACTATGGCTACACCTTC. This translates into CASSYQAVPYYGYTF.

This rearrangement joins TRBV5-1 to TRBJ2-7; D not certain. Germline V lookup: CDR1 SGHRS, CDR2 YFSETQ. The CDR3 runs 12 residues. V lost 0 bases, J lost 5 bases, and 6 bases lay in between. Written as DNA, the CDR3 is TGCGCCAGCAGCTTGGTCGACCACGAGCAGTACTTC. Amino acids: CASSLVDHEQYF.

The V call is TRBV7-9, the J call TRBJ2-2, with TRBD1 matching 11 bases. The V gene's germline CDR1 is SEHNR and CDR2 FQNEAQ (reference sequence). The length of the CDR3 is 15 residues. The V and J ends lost 5 bases and 6 bases, in that order; junction bases with no gene match: 5. CDR3 sequence (DNA): TGTGCCAGCAGCCCCGGGACAGGGGGATCCGGGGAGCTGTTTTTT. Translating it yields CASSPGTGGSGELFF.

V usage is TRBV27 and J usage is TRBJ1-1, with D perhaps matching TRBD1 (6 bases). The ends were cut back, 0 bases at V and 3 bases at J, with 11 bases in the middle. Germline V lookup: CDR1 MNHEY, CDR2 SMNVEV (reference sequence). This CDR3 contains 15 residues. CDR3 sequence: CASSLSMGGYTEAFF. In DNA form, the CDR3 reads TGTGCCAGCAGTTTATCGATGGGGGGCTACACTGAAGCTTTCTTT.

The chain links TRBV9 to TRBJ1-1, with D perhaps matching TRBD1 (5 bases). Trimming took 4 bases from V and 1 from J, leaving 17 bases between them. CDR1 and CDR2 from the germline V gene are SGDLS and YYNGEE. This CDR3 is 16 amino acids long. This chain's CDR3 is CASSRGVGPGNTEAFF. The CDR3, as DNA: TGTGCCAGCAGCCGAGGGGTCGGTCCGGGGAACACTGAAGCTTTCTTT.

This sequence joins TRBV15 and TRBJ1-5; a possible D gene is TRBD1 (6 bases). Germline V CDR1 and CDR2: LNHNV, YYDKDF (reference sequence). CDR3 length: 12 residues. V gave up 4 bases and J gave up 8 bases, with 9 bases separating them. In nucleotides, the CDR3 is TGTGCCACCAGCAAAAACAGGGAGCCCCAGCATTTT. Translating it yields CATSKNREPQHF.

Notes on this clone: The junction departs from germline at one end; a sequencing error may be responsible. The chain is built from TRBV7-2 and TRBJ1-1; D is perhaps TRBD1 (5 bases). Germline V gene data show CDR1 as SGHTA and CDR2 as FQGNSA. This CDR3 has 13 amino acids. The CDR3 nucleotides are TGTGCCAACAGCTTAGACAGGAACACTGAAGCTTTCTTT. It is translated as CANSLDRNTEAFF.